A selection of T cell receptor beta chains follows, all from one sample in a study of siplizumab effects on memory and regulatory T cells. Measured with immunoSEQ multiplex PCR; TCRdb has only the in-frame clones, and not every one. This table has about 100,000 clones, around 94% appearing once. Sequencing used Tregs sorted from blood. All receptors come from a human donor in good health. CDR3s include the opening cysteine and the closing phenylalanine or tryptophan. Fields, in order: J gene, D gene, V gene, clone size, CDR3 DNA, CDR3 protein. A D gene is named only where the DNA matches it firmly. Expanded clones get a size class; other rows say once, few or many, or leave the size out.

j_call: TRBJ1-3
d_call: NA
v_call: TRBV28
clone_size: NA
cdr3_nt: TGTGCCAGCAGTGCCGGGGGAAACACCATATATTTT
cdr3_aa: CASSAGGNTIYF

j_call: TRBJ2-3
d_call: NA
v_call: TRBV7-9
clone_size: NA
cdr3_nt: TGTGCCAGCAGCTTAGCCACAGGAAGCACAGATACGCAGTATTTT
cdr3_aa: CASSLATGSTDTQYF

j_call: TRBJ1-1
d_call: NA
v_call: TRBV11-2
clone_size: NA
cdr3_nt: TGTGCCAGCAGCTTAACGGCAGAGGCTTTCTTT
cdr3_aa: CASSLTAEAFF

j_call: TRBJ2-1
d_call: NA
v_call: TRBV6-5
clone_size: NA
cdr3_nt: TGTGCCAGCAGTTACTCGGATGAGCAGTTCTTC
cdr3_aa: CASSYSDEQFF

j_call: TRBJ2-7
d_call: TRBD2
v_call: TRBV6-1
clone_size: NA
cdr3_nt: TGTGCCAGCAGTGGAACTAGCGGGATCAGCGAGCAGTACTTC
cdr3_aa: CASSGTSGISEQYF

j_call: TRBJ1-5
d_call: NA
v_call: TRBV19
clone_size: NA
cdr3_nt: TGTGCCAGTAGTATAGGGGGCAAAAATCAGCCCCAGCATTTT
cdr3_aa: CASSIGGKNQPQHF

j_call: TRBJ2-1
d_call: TRBD1
v_call: TRBV5-1
clone_size: NA
cdr3_nt: TGCGCCAGCAGCTTGAGAGGGACAGGGGAGGATGAGCAGTTCTTC
cdr3_aa: CASSLRGTGEDEQFF

j_call: TRBJ2-7
d_call: NA
v_call: TRBV6-1
clone_size: NA
cdr3_nt: TGTGCCAGCAGTGAACTCGGACTGTACGAGCAGTACTTC
cdr3_aa: CASSELGLYEQYF

j_call: TRBJ1-5
d_call: NA
v_call: TRBV28
clone_size: NA
cdr3_nt: TGTGCCAGCACCCTGGACGGTAGCAATCAGCCCCAGCATTTT
cdr3_aa: CASTLDGSNQPQHF

j_call: TRBJ2-7
d_call: NA
v_call: TRBV18
clone_size: NA
cdr3_nt: TGTGCCAGCTCACCGGAGGTCGTTGCTACCTACGAGCAGTACTTC
cdr3_aa: CASSPEVVATYEQYF

j_call: TRBJ2-5
d_call: NA
v_call: TRBV7-3
clone_size: NA
cdr3_nt: TGTGCCAGCAGCTTAAACACGGGGGTAACCCAGTACTTC
cdr3_aa: CASSLNTGVTQYF

j_call: TRBJ2-7
d_call: TRBD2
v_call: TRBV14
clone_size: NA
cdr3_nt: TGTGCCAGCAGCCAGCAGATAATAGCGGGAGTTACGAACGAGCAGTACTTC
cdr3_aa: CASSQQIIAGVTNEQYF

j_call: TRBJ2-1
d_call: NA
v_call: TRBV4-1
clone_size: NA
cdr3_nt: TGCGCCAGCAGCCACCGAAGGCCGACAGTCAACTACAATGAGCAGTTCTTC
cdr3_aa: CASSHRRPTVNYNEQFF

j_call: TRBJ2-7
d_call: NA
v_call: TRBV7-2
clone_size: NA
cdr3_nt: TGTGCCAGCAGCTTAGAGGCCCTGATACCGTACGAGCAGTACTTC
cdr3_aa: CASSLEALIPYEQYF

j_call: TRBJ2-5
d_call: TRBD2
v_call: TRBV9
clone_size: NA
cdr3_nt: TGTGCCAGCAGCCTAAAACCGGGACTAGCGCCGACTGCCCCTAGAACCGAGACCCAGTACTTC
cdr3_aa: CASSLKPGLAPTAPRTETQYF

j_call: TRBJ2-3
d_call: NA
v_call: TRBV5-4
clone_size: NA
cdr3_nt: TGTGCAAGCGGCAGAGGGGCTAGTGATCAGTATTTT
cdr3_aa: CASGRGASDQYF

j_call: TRBJ2-2
d_call: NA
v_call: TRBV7-2
clone_size: once
cdr3_nt: TGTGCCAGCAGCTTAGCGACAGGGGAGGGAGTATCGAAGGAGCTGTTTTTT
cdr3_aa: CASSLATGEGVSKELFF

j_call: TRBJ1-4
d_call: NA
v_call: TRBV5-1
clone_size: NA
cdr3_nt: TGCGCCAGCAGCCCCCCCGCCGCTAATGAAAAACTGTTTTTT
cdr3_aa: CASSPPAANEKLFF

j_call: TRBJ2-7
d_call: NA
v_call: TRBV20-1
clone_size: NA
cdr3_nt: TGCAGTGCTAGTCTCACGGGGGAGCAGTACTTC
cdr3_aa: CSASLTGEQYF

j_call: TRBJ1-2
d_call: NA
v_call: TRBV18
clone_size: NA
cdr3_nt: TGTGCCAGCTCATTAATGGGAAGGGAACAATATGGCTACACCTTC
cdr3_aa: CASSLMGREQYGYTF

j_call: TRBJ1-1
d_call: TRBD1
v_call: TRBV5-6
clone_size: NA
cdr3_nt: TGTGCCAGCAGCTTGAGGCAGGGGGTATTGGACACTGAAGCTTTCTTT
cdr3_aa: CASSLRQGVLDTEAFF

j_call: TRBJ2-2
d_call: TRBD2
v_call: TRBV5-6
clone_size: NA
cdr3_nt: TGTGCCAGCAGCCCTAAACCTAGCGGGAGGGGTAACACCGGGGAGCTGTTTTTT
cdr3_aa: CASSPKPSGRGNTGELFF

j_call: TRBJ2-7
d_call: TRBD2
v_call: TRBV7-9
clone_size: NA
cdr3_nt: TGTGCCAGCAGCCCAAAGATTCTAGCGGGAGGTCCCGGTTACGAGCAGTACTTC
cdr3_aa: CASSPKILAGGPGYEQYF

j_call: TRBJ2-7
d_call: NA
v_call: TRBV21-1
clone_size: NA
cdr3_nt: TGTGCCAGCAGCCACCCGGGACCGAACGCCTACGAGCAGTACTTC
cdr3_aa: CASSHPGPNAYEQYF

j_call: TRBJ2-7
d_call: NA
v_call: TRBV4-2
clone_size: NA
cdr3_nt: TGTGCCAGCAGCCAAGTACAGGGCGAGCAGTACTTC
cdr3_aa: CASSQVQGEQYF

j_call: TRBJ1-4
d_call: NA
v_call: TRBV28
clone_size: NA
cdr3_nt: TGTGCCAGCAGTTCCTCACAGGTCTCTCGGGAAAAACTGTTTTTT
cdr3_aa: CASSSSQVSREKLFF

j_call: TRBJ2-3
d_call: NA
v_call: TRBV11-2
clone_size: NA
cdr3_nt: TGTGCCAGCAGCTTAGTTTGGGGGAGAACAGATACGCAGTATTTT
cdr3_aa: CASSLVWGRTDTQYF

j_call: TRBJ2-1
d_call: NA
v_call: TRBV6-1
clone_size: once
cdr3_nt: TGTGCCAGCAGCGCTGGTCGATCCACTGAGCAGTTCTTC
cdr3_aa: CASSAGRSTEQFF

j_call: TRBJ1-1
d_call: NA
v_call: TRBV6-5
clone_size: NA
cdr3_nt: TGTGCCAGCAGTTACTCCTCAGGTCGTTGGGCTTTCTTT
cdr3_aa: CASSYSSGRWAFF

j_call: TRBJ2-7
d_call: TRBD1
v_call: TRBV27
clone_size: NA
cdr3_nt: TGTGCCAGCAGCTCCGGGACAGGGTACGAGCAGTACTTC
cdr3_aa: CASSSGTGYEQYF